This T cell receptor (beta chain) was profiled in a study of T cell repertoires in cytomegalovirus infection. Study-level information: Based on public TCR beta signatures, there were indications of CMV infection and of a matching HLA type. Notes on the study in general: Pooled public TCR beta family frequency picked out CMV carriers with the relevant HLA. Predominance within the ex vivo response was attributable to HLA-C-restricted CMV-specific TCR beta clonotypes.

V was cut by 0 bases and J by 10 bases, with 21 bases left in between. CDR3 length: 16 amino acids. Germline CDR1 reads MNHEY; CDR2 reads SVGEGT. The table lists this clonotype with a few counts. Its target is not known. One entry per CDR3 protein results from TCRdb running MiXCR on the reads. Of hundreds of thousands of distinct CDR3 sequences detected, approximately 24% appear once; the ten largest clones hold 7% to 9%. V usage is TRBV6-2 or TRBV6-3 and J usage is TRBJ1-1; D possibly corresponds to TRBD1 (5 bases). This clonotype originated in a human donor in good health (CMV status not recorded). Some clones in this sample may be carry-over from other donors' samples. Sequenced: CD8+ T cells from PBMCs. This CDR3 is CASSYSLGGDLNGAFF. The CDR3 DNA reads TGTGCCAGCAGTTACTCCCTTGGGGGGGACCTTAATGGAGCTTTCTTT.